The clone carrying this T cell receptor (beta chain) was seen a handful of times. The length of the CDR3 is 14 residues. The ends were cut back, 4 bases at V and 3 bases at J, with 12 bases in the middle. Germline V gene sequence: CDR1 MNHEY, CDR2 SVGAGI. This sample is drawn from a study of control samples from healthy donors and cancer patients. Repertoires were generated with immunoSEQ multiplex PCR, while TCRdb's copy carries only in-frame clones and drops some. The sample includes tens of thousands of clones, roughly 89% of them seen just once. Material: PBMCs. The chain combines TRBV6-5 with TRBJ1-2; a weak D match, TRBD1 (5 bases). The TCR comes from a woman aged 60-75 years with head and neck cancer. In DNA form, the CDR3 reads TGTGCCAGCAGTTCGGGGGAAGGAGACTATGGCTACACCTTC. This codes for CASSSGEGDYGYTF.